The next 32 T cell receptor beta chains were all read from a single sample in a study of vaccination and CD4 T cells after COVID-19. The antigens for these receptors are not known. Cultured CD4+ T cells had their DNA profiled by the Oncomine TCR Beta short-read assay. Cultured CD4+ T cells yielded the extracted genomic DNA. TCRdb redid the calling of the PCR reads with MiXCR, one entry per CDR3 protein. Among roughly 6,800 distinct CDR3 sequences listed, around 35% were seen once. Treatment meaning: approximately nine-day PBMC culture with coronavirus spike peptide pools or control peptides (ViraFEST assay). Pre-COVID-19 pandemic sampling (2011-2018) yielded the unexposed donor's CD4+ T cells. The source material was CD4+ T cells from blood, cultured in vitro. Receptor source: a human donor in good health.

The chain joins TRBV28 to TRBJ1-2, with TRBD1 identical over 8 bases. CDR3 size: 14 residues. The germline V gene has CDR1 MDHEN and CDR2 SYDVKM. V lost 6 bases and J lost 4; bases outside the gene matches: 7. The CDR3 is CASRRTGGSYGYTF. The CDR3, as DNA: TGTGCCAGCAGACGAACAGGGGGAAGCTATGGCTACACCTTC.

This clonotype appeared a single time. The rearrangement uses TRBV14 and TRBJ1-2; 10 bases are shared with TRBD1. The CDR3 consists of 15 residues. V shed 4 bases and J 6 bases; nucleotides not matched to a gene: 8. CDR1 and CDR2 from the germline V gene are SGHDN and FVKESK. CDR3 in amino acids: CASSPMGTGDHGYTF. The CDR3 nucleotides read TGTGCCAGCAGCCCCATGGGGACAGGGGATCATGGCTACACCTTC.

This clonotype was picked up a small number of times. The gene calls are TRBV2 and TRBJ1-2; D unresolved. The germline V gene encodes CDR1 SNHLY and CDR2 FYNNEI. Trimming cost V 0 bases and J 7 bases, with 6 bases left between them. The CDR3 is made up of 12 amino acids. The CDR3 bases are TGTGCCAGCAGTGAAGCGCTGGGTGGCTACACCTTC. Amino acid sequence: CASSEALGGYTF.

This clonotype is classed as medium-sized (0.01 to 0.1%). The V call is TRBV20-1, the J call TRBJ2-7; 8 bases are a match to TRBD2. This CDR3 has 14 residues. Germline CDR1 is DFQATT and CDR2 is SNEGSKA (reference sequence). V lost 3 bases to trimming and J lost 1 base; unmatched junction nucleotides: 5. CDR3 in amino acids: CSASRLARSYEQYF. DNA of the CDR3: TGCAGTGCTAGTCGACTAGCGAGATCCTACGAGCAGTACTTC.

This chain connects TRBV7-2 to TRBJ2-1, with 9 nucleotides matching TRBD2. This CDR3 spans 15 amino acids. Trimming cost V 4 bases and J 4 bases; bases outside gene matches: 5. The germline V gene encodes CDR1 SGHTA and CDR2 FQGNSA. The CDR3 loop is CASSSSGTTYNEQFF. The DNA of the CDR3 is TGTGCCAGCAGCTCTAGCGGGACGACTTACAATGAGCAGTTCTTC.

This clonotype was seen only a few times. CDR3 in DNA: TGTGCCAGCAGTTTCGGACAACTCAATCAGCCCCAGCATTTT. It translates to CASSFGQLNQPQHF. The J gene is TRBJ1-5, the V gene TRBV28; the D gene is possibly TRBD1 (5 bases). Germline V gives CDR1 MDHEN, CDR2 SYDVKM. V was pared by 3 bases and J by 3 bases, with 9 bases between. The CDR3 is 14 residues long.

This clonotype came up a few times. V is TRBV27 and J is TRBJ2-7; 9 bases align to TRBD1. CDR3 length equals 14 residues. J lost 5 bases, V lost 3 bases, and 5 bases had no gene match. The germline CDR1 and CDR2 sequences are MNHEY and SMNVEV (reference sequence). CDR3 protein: CASSFRDRDDEQYF. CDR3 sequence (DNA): TGTGCCAGCAGTTTCCGGGACAGGGACGACGAGCAGTACTTC.

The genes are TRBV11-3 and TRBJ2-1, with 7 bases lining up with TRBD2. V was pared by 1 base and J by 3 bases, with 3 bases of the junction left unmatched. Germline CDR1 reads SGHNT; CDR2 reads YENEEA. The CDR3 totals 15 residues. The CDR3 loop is CASSLGASGYNEQFF. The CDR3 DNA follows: TGTGCCAGCAGCTTAGGGGCTAGCGGCTACAATGAGCAGTTCTTC. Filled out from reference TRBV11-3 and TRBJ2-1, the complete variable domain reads EAGVVQSPRYKIIEKKQPVAFWCNPISGHNTLYWYLQNLGQGPELLIRYENEEAVDDSQLPKDRFSAERLKGVDSTLKIQPAELGDSAVYLCASSLGASGYNEQFFGPGTRLTVL.

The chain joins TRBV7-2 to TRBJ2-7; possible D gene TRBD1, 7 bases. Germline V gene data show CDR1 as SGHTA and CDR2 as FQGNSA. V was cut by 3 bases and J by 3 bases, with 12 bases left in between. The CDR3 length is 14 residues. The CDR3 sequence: CASSLAGQNYEQYF. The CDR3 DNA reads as TGTGCCAGCAGCTTGGCGGGACAGAACTACGAGCAGTACTTC.

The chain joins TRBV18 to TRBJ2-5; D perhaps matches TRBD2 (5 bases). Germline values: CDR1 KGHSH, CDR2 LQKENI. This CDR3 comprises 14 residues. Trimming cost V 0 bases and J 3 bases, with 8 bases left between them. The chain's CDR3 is CASSPPSGEETQYF. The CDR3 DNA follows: TGTGCCAGCTCACCACCGTCCGGGGAAGAGACCCAGTACTTC.

This CDR3 is CASSYSIGYSSFVYEQYF. The CDR3 DNA reads TGTGCCAGCAGTTACTCGATTGGGTACAGCAGCTTTGTCTACGAGCAGTACTTC. The chain carries TRBV6-5 and TRBJ2-7; D unresolved. Germline lookup yields CDR1 MNHEY and CDR2 SVGAGI. The CDR3 runs to 18 residues. V was shortened by 0 bases and J by 3 bases, with 21 bases between the two germline ends.

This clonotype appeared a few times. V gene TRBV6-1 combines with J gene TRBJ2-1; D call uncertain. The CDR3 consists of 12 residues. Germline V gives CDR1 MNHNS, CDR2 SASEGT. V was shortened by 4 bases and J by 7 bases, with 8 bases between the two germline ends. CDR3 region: CASSVQSNEQFF. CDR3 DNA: TGTGCCAGCAGTGTGCAGTCGAATGAGCAGTTCTTC.

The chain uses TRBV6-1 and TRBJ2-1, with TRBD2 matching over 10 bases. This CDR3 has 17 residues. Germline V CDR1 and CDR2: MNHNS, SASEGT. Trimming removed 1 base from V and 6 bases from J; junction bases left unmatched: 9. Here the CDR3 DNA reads TGTGCCAGCAGTGAAGGTGCTAGCGGGAGATCGATCAATGAGCAGTTCTTC. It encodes CASSEGASGRSINEQFF.

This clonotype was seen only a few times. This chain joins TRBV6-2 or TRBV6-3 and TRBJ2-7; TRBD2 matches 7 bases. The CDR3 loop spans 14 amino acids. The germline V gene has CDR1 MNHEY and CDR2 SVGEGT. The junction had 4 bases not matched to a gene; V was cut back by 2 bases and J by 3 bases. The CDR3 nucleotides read TGTGCCAGCAGTTACGTCGGGAGGCTCTACGAGCAGTACTTC. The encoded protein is CASSYVGRLYEQYF.

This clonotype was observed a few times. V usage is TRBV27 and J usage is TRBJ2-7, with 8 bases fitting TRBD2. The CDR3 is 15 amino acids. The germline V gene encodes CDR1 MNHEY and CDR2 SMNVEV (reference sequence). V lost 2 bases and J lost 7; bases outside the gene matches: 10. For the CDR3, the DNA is TGTGCCAGCAGTTTAGACGGGAGGGCCCTAGGAGAGCAGTACTTC. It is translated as CASSLDGRALGEQYF.

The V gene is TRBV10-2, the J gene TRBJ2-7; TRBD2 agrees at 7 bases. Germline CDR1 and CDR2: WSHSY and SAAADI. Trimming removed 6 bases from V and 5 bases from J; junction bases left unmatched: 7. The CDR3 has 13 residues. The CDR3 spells CASSQTTSDEQYF. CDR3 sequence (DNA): TGCGCCAGCAGCCAAACCACTAGCGACGAGCAGTACTTC.

This CDR3 is CASSSPPGRAAMEQYF. DNA of the CDR3: TGTGCCAGCAGCTCCCCCCCGGGACGCGCGGCCATGGAGCAGTACTTC. The chain uses TRBV7-2 and TRBJ2-7; D is possibly TRBD1 or TRBD2 (5 bases each). Germline V gene data show CDR1 as SGHTA and CDR2 as FQGNSA. V lost 4 bases and J lost 7, with 23 bases in between. The CDR3 is made up of 16 amino acids.

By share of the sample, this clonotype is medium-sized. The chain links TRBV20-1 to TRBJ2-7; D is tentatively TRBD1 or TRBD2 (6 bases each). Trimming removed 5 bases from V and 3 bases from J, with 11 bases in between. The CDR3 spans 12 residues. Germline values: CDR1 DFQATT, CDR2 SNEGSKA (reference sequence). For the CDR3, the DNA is TGCAGTGCTGTGGGGGGCTACTACGAGCAGTACTTC. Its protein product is CSAVGGYYEQYF.

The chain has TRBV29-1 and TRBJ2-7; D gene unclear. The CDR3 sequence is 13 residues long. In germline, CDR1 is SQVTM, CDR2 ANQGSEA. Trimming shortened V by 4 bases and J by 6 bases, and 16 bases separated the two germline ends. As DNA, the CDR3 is TGCAGCGTTGGTTCCGGAGAGGATAGCGAGCAGTACTTC. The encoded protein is CSVGSGEDSEQYF.

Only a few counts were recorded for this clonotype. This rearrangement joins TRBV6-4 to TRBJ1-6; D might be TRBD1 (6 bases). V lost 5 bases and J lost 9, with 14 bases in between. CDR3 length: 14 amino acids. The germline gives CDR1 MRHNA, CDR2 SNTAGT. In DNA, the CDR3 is TGTGCCAGCAGTCCTTCACCCAGGGGTTCACCCCTCCACTTT. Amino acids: CASSPSPRGSPLHF.

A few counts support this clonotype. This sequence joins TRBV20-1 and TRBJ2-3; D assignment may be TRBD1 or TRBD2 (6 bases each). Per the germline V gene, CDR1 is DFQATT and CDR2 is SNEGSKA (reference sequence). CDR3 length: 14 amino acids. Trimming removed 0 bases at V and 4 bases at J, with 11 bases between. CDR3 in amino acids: CSARDLGGADTQYF. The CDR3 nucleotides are TGCAGTGCTAGAGATCTGGGGGGCGCAGATACGCAGTATTTT.

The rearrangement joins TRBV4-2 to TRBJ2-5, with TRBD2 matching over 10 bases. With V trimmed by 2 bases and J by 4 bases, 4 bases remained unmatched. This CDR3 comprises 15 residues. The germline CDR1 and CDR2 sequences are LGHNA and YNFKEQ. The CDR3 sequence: CASSQTGLAAETQYF. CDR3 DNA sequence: TGTGCCAGCAGCCAAACCGGACTAGCGGCAGAGACCCAGTACTTC.

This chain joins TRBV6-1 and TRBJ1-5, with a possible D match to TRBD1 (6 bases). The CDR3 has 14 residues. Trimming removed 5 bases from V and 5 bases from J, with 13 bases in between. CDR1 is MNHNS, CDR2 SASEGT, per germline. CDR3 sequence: CASSTGFIDQPQHF. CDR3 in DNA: TGTGCCAGCAGTACAGGGTTTATTGATCAGCCCCAGCATTTT.

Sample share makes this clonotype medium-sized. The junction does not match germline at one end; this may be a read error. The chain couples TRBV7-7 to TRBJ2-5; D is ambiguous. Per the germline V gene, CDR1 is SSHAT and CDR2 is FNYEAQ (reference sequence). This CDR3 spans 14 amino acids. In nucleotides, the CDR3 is TGTGCTAGCAGCTTAGGCGGAGAAGGAGAGACCCAGTACTTC. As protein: CASSLGGEGETQYF. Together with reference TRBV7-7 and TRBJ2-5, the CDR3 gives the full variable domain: GAGVSQSPRYKVTKRGQDVTLRCDPISSHATLYWYQQALGQGPEFLTYFNYEAQPDKSGLPSDRFSAERPEGSISTLTIQRTEQRDSAMYRCASSLGGEGETQYFGPGTRLLVL.

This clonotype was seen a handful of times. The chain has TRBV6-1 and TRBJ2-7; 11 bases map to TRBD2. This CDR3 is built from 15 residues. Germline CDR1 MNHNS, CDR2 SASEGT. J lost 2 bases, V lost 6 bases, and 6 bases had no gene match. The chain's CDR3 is CASSGRLAGTYEQYF. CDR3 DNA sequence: TGTGCCAGCAGCGGGCGACTAGCGGGAACCTACGAGCAGTACTTC.

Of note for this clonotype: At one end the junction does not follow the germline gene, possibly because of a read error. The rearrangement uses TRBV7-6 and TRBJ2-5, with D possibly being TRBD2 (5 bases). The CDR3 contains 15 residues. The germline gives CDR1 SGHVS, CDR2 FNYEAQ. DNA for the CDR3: TGTGCCAGCAGCTCGTATTACGGAGGTCAAGAGACCCGGTACTTC. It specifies CASSSYYGGQETRYF.

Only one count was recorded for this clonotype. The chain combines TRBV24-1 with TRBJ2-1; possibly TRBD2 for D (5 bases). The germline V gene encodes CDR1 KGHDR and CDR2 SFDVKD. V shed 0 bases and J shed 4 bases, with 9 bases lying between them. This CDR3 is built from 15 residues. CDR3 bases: TGTGCCACCAGTGATTTGCGCGGGCGATACAATGAGCAGTTCTTC. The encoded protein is CATSDLRGRYNEQFF.

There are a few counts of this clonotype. CDR3 sequence (DNA): TGCAGTGCTTGGAGGATGCGCTCCTACAATGAGCAGTTCTTC. Protein: CSAWRMRSYNEQFF. V and J are TRBV20-1 and TRBJ2-1; maybe TRBD2 (5 bases). V was cut by 5 bases and J by 0 bases, with 11 bases left in between. This CDR3 region has 14 residues. Germline CDR1 is DFQATT and CDR2 is SNEGSKA (reference sequence).

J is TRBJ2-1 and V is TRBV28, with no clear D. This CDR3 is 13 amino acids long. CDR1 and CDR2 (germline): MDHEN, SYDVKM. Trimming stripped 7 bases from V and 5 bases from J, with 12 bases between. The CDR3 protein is CASTSGWDNEQFF. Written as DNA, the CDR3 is TGTGCCAGCACCAGTGGGTGGGACAATGAGCAGTTCTTC.

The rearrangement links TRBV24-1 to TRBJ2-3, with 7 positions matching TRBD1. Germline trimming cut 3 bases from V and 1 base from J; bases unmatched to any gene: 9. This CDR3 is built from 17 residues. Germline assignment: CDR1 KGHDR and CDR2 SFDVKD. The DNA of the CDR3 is TGTGCCACCAGTGATCCCAGCCCTACAGGGGGCACAGATACGCAGTATTTT. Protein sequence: CATSDPSPTGGTDTQYF.

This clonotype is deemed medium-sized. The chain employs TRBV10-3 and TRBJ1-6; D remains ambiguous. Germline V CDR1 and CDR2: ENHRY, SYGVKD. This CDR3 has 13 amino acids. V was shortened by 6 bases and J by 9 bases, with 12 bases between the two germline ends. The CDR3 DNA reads TGTGCCATCAGCGGAGAGTCGGGTTCACCCCTCCACTTT. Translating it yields CAISGESGSPLHF.

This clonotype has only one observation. In nucleotides, the CDR3 is TGTGCCAGCACCCAACCTACGGGGGGGGTTGGAGGGACCCGGGGCTACACCTTC. It yields the protein CASTQPTGGVGGTRGYTF. The V call is TRBV7-2, the J call TRBJ1-2, with TRBD1 as a possible D gene (5 bases). The CDR3 covers 18 residues. From germline, CDR1 is SGHTA and CDR2 FQGNSA. Trimming removed 7 bases at V and 8 bases at J, with 32 bases between.